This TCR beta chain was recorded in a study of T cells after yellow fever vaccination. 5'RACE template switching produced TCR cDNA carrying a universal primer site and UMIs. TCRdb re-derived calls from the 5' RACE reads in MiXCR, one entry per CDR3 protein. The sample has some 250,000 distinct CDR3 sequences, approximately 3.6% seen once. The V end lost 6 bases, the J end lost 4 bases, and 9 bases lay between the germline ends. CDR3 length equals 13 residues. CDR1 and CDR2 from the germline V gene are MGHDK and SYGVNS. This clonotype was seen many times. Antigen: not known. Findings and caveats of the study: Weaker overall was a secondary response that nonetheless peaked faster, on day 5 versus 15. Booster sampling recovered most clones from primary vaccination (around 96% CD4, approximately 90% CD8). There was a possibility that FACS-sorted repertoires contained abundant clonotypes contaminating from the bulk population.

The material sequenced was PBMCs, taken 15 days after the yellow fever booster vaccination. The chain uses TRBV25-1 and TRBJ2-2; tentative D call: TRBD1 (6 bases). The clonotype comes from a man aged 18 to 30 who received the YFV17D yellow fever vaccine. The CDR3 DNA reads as TGTGCCAGCAGAACAGGGACCACCGGGGAGCTGTTTTTT. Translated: CASRTGTTGELFF. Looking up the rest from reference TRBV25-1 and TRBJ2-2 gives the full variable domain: EADIYQTPRYLVIGTGKKITLECSQTMGHDKMYWYQQDPGMELHLIHYSYGVNSTEKGDLSSESTVSRIRTEHFPLTLESARPSHTSQYLCASRTGTTGELFFGEGSRLTVL.